Listed here are 24 T cell receptor beta chains from one sample, sequenced in a study of T cell clones after liver transplantation. Sequencing was performed with immunoSEQ multiplex PCR; in TCRdb, only in-frame clones are kept and a portion is missing. The sample comprises some 59,000 clones, about two thirds of which are singletons, and approximately 15% rests with the top ten. This specimen was CD4+ T cells from blood, taken before liver transplant. The receptors shown here come from a human donor who received a liver transplant.

This clone turned up a few times. V and J are TRBV2 and TRBJ2-3, with D possibly being TRBD2 (5 bases). Trimming left V 5 bases short and J 2 bases short, with 14 bases between. The CDR3 sequence is 15 residues long. Germline lookup yields CDR1 SNHLY and CDR2 FYNNEI. The CDR3 nucleotides read TGTGCCAGCAGTTTAGGGAGATTAACCACAGATACGCAGTATTTT. Protein product: CASSLGRLTTDTQYF.

This sequence joins TRBV2 and TRBJ1-6, with TRBD1 matching 9 bases. Germline V gene lookup returns CDR1 SNHLY and CDR2 FYNNEI. There are 17 residues in the CDR3. The ends lost 6 bases at V and 5 bases at J; junction bases unmatched: 11. CDR3 protein: CASRDGRRTGDNSPLHF. The CDR3 DNA reads TGTGCCAGCAGGGACGGGCGTAGGACAGGGGATAATTCACCCCTCCACTTT.

The rearrangement joins TRBV4-1 to TRBJ1-5; 10 bases map to TRBD1. The CDR3 is made up of 17 amino acids. CDR1 is MGHRA and CDR2 is YSYEKL in the germline V gene. V lost 2 bases and J lost 0; bases outside the gene matches: 4. This chain's CDR3 is CASSQIGQGDSNQPQHF. DNA for the CDR3: TGCGCCAGCAGCCAAATCGGACAGGGGGATAGCAATCAGCCCCAGCATTTT.

The rearrangement uses TRBV25-1 and TRBJ2-2; D might be TRBD2 (5 bases). With 1 base removed from V and 1 base from J, the gap between germline ends came to 7 bases. The V gene's germline CDR1 is MGHDK and CDR2 SYGVNS. The CDR3 has 15 amino acids. The CDR3 protein is CASSEFGGNTGELFF. The CDR3 DNA is TGTGCCAGCAGTGAATTTGGAGGGAACACCGGGGAGCTGTTTTTT.

J is TRBJ1-2 and V is TRBV6-1, with D possibly matching TRBD1 (6 bases). The CDR3 is 13 residues long. The germline V gene encodes CDR1 MNHNS and CDR2 SASEGT. V lost 4 bases, J lost 3 bases, and 9 bases lay in between. CDR3 in amino acids: CASSATGDYGYTF. The CDR3 DNA follows: TGTGCCAGCAGTGCGACAGGAGACTATGGCTACACCTTC.

J is TRBJ2-7 and V is TRBV11-2, with D tentatively TRBD1 (6 bases). CDR1 is SGHAT, CDR2 FQNNGV, per germline. The length of the CDR3 is 16 residues. The ends were cut back, 0 bases at V and 0 bases at J, with 12 bases in the middle. CDR3 coding DNA: TGTGCCAGCAGCTTAGATCCAGGGGCCCGCTCCTACGAGCAGTACTTC. Its protein is CASSLDPGARSYEQYF.

This chain links TRBV28 with TRBJ2-1, with TRBD2 matching 15 bases. The ends lost 8 bases at V and 11 bases at J; junction bases unmatched: 13. Germline lookup yields CDR1 MDHEN and CDR2 SYDVKM. CDR3 size: 16 residues. The CDR3 region is CASVGNLGLAGGQQFF. The CDR3 bases are TGTGCCAGCGTTGGGAACTTGGGACTAGCGGGGGGCCAGCAGTTCTTC.

This clone appeared many times. The chain employs TRBV28 and TRBJ1-5, with D unresolved. V was shortened by 3 bases and J by 7 bases, with 10 bases between the two germline ends. Per germline, CDR1 MDHEN and CDR2 SYDVKM. The CDR3 is 13 residues long. The CDR3, as DNA: TGTGCCAGCAGTTTCCGGGGAGGGCAGCCCCAGCATTTT. This translates into CASSFRGGQPQHF.

The chain joins TRBV29-1 to TRBJ1-3, with a possible D match to TRBD1 (5 bases). Germline loops: CDR1 SQVTM, CDR2 ANQGSEA. The germline V and J ends were trimmed by 2 bases and 4 bases, with 12 bases remaining between them. The CDR3 consists of 14 residues. The CDR3 loop is CSVEWVPGGNTIYF. CDR3 DNA sequence: TGCAGCGTTGAATGGGTCCCAGGGGGAAACACCATATATTTT.

This clone showed up many times. The chain is built from TRBV28 and TRBJ1-3; perhaps TRBD1 as D (5 bases). V lost 7 bases and J 2 bases, leaving 12 bases between the germline ends. CDR3 length: 14 amino acids. Germline V gives CDR1 MDHEN, CDR2 SYDVKM. The CDR3 reads CASIGRGTGNTIYF. In nucleotides, the CDR3 is TGTGCCAGCATCGGAAGGGGAACTGGAAACACCATATATTTT.

The genes are TRBV10-3 and TRBJ1-5, with 9 bases fitting TRBD1. The CDR3 has 14 residues. Germline V CDR1 and CDR2: ENHRY, SYGVKD. With 6 bases clipped from V and 6 bases from J, the junction kept 6 bases outside the gene matches. CDR3 DNA: TGTGCCATCAGACAGGGGGCGGAAGGTCAGCCCCAGCATTTT. Amino acid sequence: CAIRQGAEGQPQHF.

The gene calls are TRBV6-5 and TRBJ2-7; 8 bases are a match to TRBD1. The germline V gene has CDR1 MNHEY and CDR2 SVGAGI. This CDR3 spans 13 amino acids. The J segment lost 5 bases and the V segment lost 1 base, leaving 1 base of the junction unmatched. This chain's CDR3 is CASSYWTGNEQYF. CDR3 nucleotide sequence: TGTGCCAGCAGTTACTGGACAGGGAACGAGCAGTACTTC.

The CDR3 DNA follows: TGTGCCAGCTCACCGACAGGGGGCGGGTATAGCAATCAGCCCCAGCATTTT. Its protein product is CASSPTGGGYSNQPQHF. The chain combines TRBV18 with TRBJ1-5; 10 bases fit TRBD1. In germline, CDR1 is KGHSH, CDR2 LQKENI. V shed 3 bases, J shed 0 bases, and the junction held 5 bases outside the gene matches. This CDR3 has 17 residues.

The genes are TRBV6-6 and TRBJ2-7; D call uncertain. Trimming pared 7 bases from V and 1 base from J, leaving 11 bases between. The germline CDR1 and CDR2 sequences are MNHNY and SVGAGI (reference sequence). The CDR3 is made up of 13 amino acids. The CDR3 is CASTLGNSYEQYF. In DNA form, the CDR3 reads TGTGCCAGCACCCTGGGCAATTCCTACGAGCAGTACTTC.

In its sample, this clone was seen many times. The chain carries TRBV29-1 and TRBJ2-7; 10 nucleotides match TRBD1. Germline CDR1 and CDR2: SQVTM and ANQGSEA. CDR3 size: 13 residues. The junction had 4 bases not matched to a gene; V was cut back by 5 bases and J by 3 bases. The CDR3 protein is CSVRTGGYYEQYF. Here the CDR3 DNA reads TGCAGCGTTAGGACAGGGGGTTACTACGAGCAGTACTTC.

V and J are TRBV2 and TRBJ2-7; 10 nucleotides align to TRBD2. After removal of 6 bases from V and 1 base from J, the junction contained 6 bases not matched to a gene. Germline V CDR1 and CDR2: SNHLY, FYNNEI. This CDR3 spans 15 amino acids. CDR3: CASRFLAGGSYEQYF. CDR3 DNA sequence: TGTGCCAGCAGGTTTTTAGCGGGGGGATCCTACGAGCAGTACTTC.

This clone has more than one count but fewer than ten. V and J are TRBV7-9 and TRBJ1-6, with a tentative D call TRBD1 (5 bases). The CDR3 has 16 amino acids. Trimming removed 5 bases from V and 8 bases from J, with 19 bases in between. Looked up from germline, CDR1 is SEHNR and CDR2 is FQNEAQ (reference sequence). The CDR3 coding sequence is TGTGCCAGCAGCCCGGGGGACCGGTTTTCTTATTCACCCCTCCACTTT. Its protein is CASSPGDRFSYSPLHF.

This clone was observed a single time. V is TRBV10-3 and J is TRBJ1-6, with D tentatively TRBD1 (6 bases). The length of the CDR3 is 16 residues. Germline loops: CDR1 ENHRY, CDR2 SYGVKD. Trimming took off 8 bases at V and 10 bases at J, with 24 bases between the two ends. Written as DNA, the CDR3 is TGTGCCATCGCAGGGGAGAATCCTAGAATTCGCTCACCCCTCCACTTT. The encoded protein is CAIAGENPRIRSPLHF.

This clone was recorded many times. The CDR3 DNA is TGTGCCAGCACCAACTTCGGCCCGGGATATGAGCAGTTCTTC. It specifies CASTNFGPGYEQFF. The V and J genes are TRBV6-1 and TRBJ2-1; D may be TRBD2 (5 bases). Germline loops: CDR1 MNHNS, CDR2 SASEGT. The CDR3 loop spans 14 amino acids. V shed 7 bases and J shed 8 bases, with 18 bases lying between them.

V is TRBV6-1 and J is TRBJ1-1; D is undetermined. Trimming removed 1 base from V and 1 base from J, with 10 bases in between. The CDR3 is 15 amino acids. Per germline, CDR1 MNHNS and CDR2 SASEGT. CDR3 DNA sequence: TGTGCCAGCAGTGAAGGGAGTCAGAGGAACACTGAAGCTTTCTTT. Amino acid sequence: CASSEGSQRNTEAFF.

Turning to this clone: One junction end does not reproduce the germline sequence, and a read error may be involved. V gene TRBV5-4 combines with J gene TRBJ1-2; 12 bases agree with TRBD1. The CDR3 is made up of 16 amino acids. Germline CDR1 is SGHNT and CDR2 is YYREEE (reference sequence). CDR3 sequence: CVSSLGGQGAWYGYTF. The DNA for the CDR3 is TGTGTCAGCAGTCTTGGGGGACAGGGGGCATGGTATGGCTACACCTTC.

This clone is labeled as medium-sized (0.01 to 0.1%). The chain has TRBV5-6 and TRBJ1-5; D not resolved. V lost 4 bases to trimming and J lost 7 bases, with 15 bases between them. The length of the CDR3 is 14 residues. Per the germline V gene, CDR1 is SGHDT and CDR2 is YYEEEE. The DNA for the CDR3 is TGTGCCAGCAGCCACCGTCGACTGAGGCAGCCCCAGCATTTT. As protein: CASSHRRLRQPQHF.

This clone has only a few counts. The genes are TRBV30 and TRBJ1-1, with no clear D. V lost 5 bases and J 1 base, leaving 8 bases between the germline ends. The CDR3 extends over 12 amino acids. The germline gives CDR1 GTSNPN, CDR2 SVGIG (reference sequence). The CDR3 bases are TGTGCCTGGGGCAGGAAGAACACTGAAGCTTTCTTT. Protein sequence: CAWGRKNTEAFF.

The chain employs TRBV5-8 and TRBJ1-6, with 7 bases lining up with TRBD1. The CDR3 is made up of 15 amino acids. The germline CDR1 and CDR2 sequences are SGHTS and YDEGEE. After removal of 2 bases from V and 5 bases from J, the junction contained 4 bases not matched to a gene. The CDR3 reads CASSLRTGDNSPLHF. The CDR3 DNA reads as TGTGCCAGCAGCTTACGGACAGGCGATAATTCACCCCTCCACTTT.